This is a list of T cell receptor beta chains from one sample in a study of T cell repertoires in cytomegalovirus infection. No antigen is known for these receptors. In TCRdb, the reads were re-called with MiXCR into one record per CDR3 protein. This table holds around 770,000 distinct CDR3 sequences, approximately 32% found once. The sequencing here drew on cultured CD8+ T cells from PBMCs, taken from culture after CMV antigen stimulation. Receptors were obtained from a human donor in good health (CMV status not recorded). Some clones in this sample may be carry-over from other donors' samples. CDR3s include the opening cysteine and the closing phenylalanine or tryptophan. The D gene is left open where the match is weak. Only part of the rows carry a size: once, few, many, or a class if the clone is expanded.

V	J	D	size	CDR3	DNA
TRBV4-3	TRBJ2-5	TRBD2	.	CASSLLSGGDDSDQETQYF	TGCGCCAGCAGCCTATTAAGCGGGGGAGACGATTCCGACCAAGAGACCCAGTACTTC
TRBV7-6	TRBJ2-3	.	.	CASSPWQGEADTQYF	TGTGCCAGCAGCCCCTGGCAGGGGGAGGCGGATACGCAGTATTTT
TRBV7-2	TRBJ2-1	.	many	CASRQDGSSYNEQFF	TGTGCCAGCAGACAGGACGGGAGCTCCTACAATGAGCAGTTCTTC
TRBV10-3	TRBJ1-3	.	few	CAIRTAVSGNTIYF	TGTGCCATCAGAACAGCAGTCTCTGGAAACACCATATATTTT
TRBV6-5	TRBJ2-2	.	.	CASSYSILQPDAGELFF	TGTGCCAGCAGTTACTCGATATTACAGCCTGACGCCGGGGAGCTGTTTTTT
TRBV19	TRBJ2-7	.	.	CASSFSSPRGYEQYF	TGTGCCAGTAGTTTCTCCAGCCCCAGAGGCTACGAGCAGTACTTC
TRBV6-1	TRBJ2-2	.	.	CASSYTSPGFPRTGELFF	TGTGCCAGCAGTTACACATCCCCAGGTTTCCCCCGGACCGGGGAGCTGTTTTTT
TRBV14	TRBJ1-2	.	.	CASSHEDRTFYGYTF	TGTGCCAGCAGCCACGAGGACAGAACATTCTATGGCTACACCTTC
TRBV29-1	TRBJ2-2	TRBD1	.	CSVVGTGVDTGELFF	TGCAGCGTTGTTGGGACAGGGGTGGATACCGGGGAGCTGTTTTTT
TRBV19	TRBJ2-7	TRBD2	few	CASSPGLAGPSSYEQYF	TGTGCCAGTAGTCCGGGACTAGCGGGGCCGAGCTCCTACGAGCAGTACTTC
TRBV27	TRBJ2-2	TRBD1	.	CASNTWDRVAGELFF	TGTGCCAGCAACACCTGGGACAGGGTGGCCGGGGAGCTGTTTTTT
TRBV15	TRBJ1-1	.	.	CATSSPRNTEAFF	TGTGCCACCAGCAGTCCTCGGAACACTGAAGCTTTCTTT
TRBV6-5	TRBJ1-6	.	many	CASSWQGGLEPLHF	TGTGCCAGCAGTTGGCAGGGCGGGTTGGAACCCCTCCACTTT
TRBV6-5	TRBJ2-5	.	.	CASSYFEGSQETQYF	TGTGCCAGCAGTTACTTCGAAGGCTCGCAAGAGACCCAGTACTTC
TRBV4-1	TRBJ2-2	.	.	CASSQGPLSAGELFF	TGCGCCAGCAGCCAAGGCCCCCTCAGTGCCGGGGAGCTGTTTTTT
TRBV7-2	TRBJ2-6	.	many	CASPFPGTSDSGANVLTF	TGTGCCAGCCCTTTTCCCGGGACATCAGACTCTGGGGCCAACGTCCTGACTTTC
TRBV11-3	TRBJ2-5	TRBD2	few	CASSQSSGAWKETQYF	TGTGCCAGCAGCCAAAGTAGCGGGGCCTGGAAAGAGACCCAGTACTTC
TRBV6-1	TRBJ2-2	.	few	CASSDLGAYDTGELFF	TGTGCCAGCAGTGATTTGGGGGCTTATGACACCGGGGAGCTGTTTTTT
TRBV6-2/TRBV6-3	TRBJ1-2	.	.	CASSYSNPRDGKLYGYTF	TGTGCCAGCAGTTACTCTAATCCCCGGGACGGGAAGCTCTATGGCTACACCTTC
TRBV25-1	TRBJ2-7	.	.	CASSLATLPYEQYF	TGTGCCAGCAGTCTAGCGACGCTTCCCTACGAGCAGTACTTC
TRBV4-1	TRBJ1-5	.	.	CASSQGLNQPQHF	TGCGCCAGCAGCCAGGGATTGAATCAGCCCCAGCATTTT
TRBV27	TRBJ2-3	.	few	CASSLSTRAGLTDTQYF	TGTGCCAGCAGTTTATCAACAAGAGCGGGCTTGACAGATACGCAGTATTTT
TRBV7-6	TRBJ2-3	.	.	CASSGQQLTSTDTQYF	TGTGCCAGCAGCGGTCAGCAGTTAACTAGCACAGATACGCAGTATTTT
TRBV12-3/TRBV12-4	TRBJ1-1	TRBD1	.	CASRQGKGTEAFF	TGTGCCAGCCGACAGGGAAAGGGGACTGAAGCTTTCTTT
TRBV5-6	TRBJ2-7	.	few	CASGRGATYEQYF	TGTGCCAGCGGCAGGGGGGCGACCTACGAGCAGTACTTC
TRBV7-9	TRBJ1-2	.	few	CASSLDRTYSYTF	TGTGCCAGCAGCTTAGACAGGACCTATAGCTACACCTTC
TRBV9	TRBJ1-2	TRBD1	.	CASSPPGQGRGYTF	TGTGCCAGCAGCCCACCGGGACAGGGACGGGGCTACACCTTC
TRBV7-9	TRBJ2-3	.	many	CASSLRDSDTDTQYF	TGTGCCAGCAGCTTGCGGGACAGCGACACAGATACGCAGTATTTT
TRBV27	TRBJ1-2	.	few	CASSSLLTPDLYGYTF	TGTGCCAGCAGCTCCCTTTTGACCCCCGATCTCTATGGCTACACCTTC
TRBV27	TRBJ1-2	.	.	CASRVTGAGYGYTF	TGTGCCAGCAGAGTTACGGGGGCTGGCTATGGCTACACCTTC
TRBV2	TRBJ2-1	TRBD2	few	CASSEGTSGVNEQFF	TGTGCCAGCAGTGAGGGGACTAGCGGGGTCAATGAGCAGTTCTTC
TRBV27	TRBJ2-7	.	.	CASSSRDPRVEQYF	TGTGCCAGCAGTTCAAGGGACCCCAGGGTGGAGCAGTACTTC
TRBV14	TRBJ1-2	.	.	CASSQFKGPRGYTF	TGTGCCAGCAGCCAGTTCAAAGGGCCTAGGGGCTACACCTTC
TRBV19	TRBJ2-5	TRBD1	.	CASSSWDRGAQETQYF	TGTGCCAGTTCTAGCTGGGACAGGGGGGCCCAAGAGACCCAGTACTTC
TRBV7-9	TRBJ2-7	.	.	CASSFGPPLGPAHEQYF	TGTGCCAGCAGCTTCGGCCCTCCCCTGGGGCCGGCCCACGAGCAGTACTTC
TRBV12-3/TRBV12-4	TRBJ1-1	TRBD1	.	CASSYTLWDRRNTEAFF	TGTGCCAGCAGCTATACCCTCTGGGACAGGAGGAACACTGAAGCTTTCTTT
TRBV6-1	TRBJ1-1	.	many	CASSGTGSLTEAFF	TGTGCCAGCAGTGGCACAGGATCCCTGACTGAAGCTTTCTTT